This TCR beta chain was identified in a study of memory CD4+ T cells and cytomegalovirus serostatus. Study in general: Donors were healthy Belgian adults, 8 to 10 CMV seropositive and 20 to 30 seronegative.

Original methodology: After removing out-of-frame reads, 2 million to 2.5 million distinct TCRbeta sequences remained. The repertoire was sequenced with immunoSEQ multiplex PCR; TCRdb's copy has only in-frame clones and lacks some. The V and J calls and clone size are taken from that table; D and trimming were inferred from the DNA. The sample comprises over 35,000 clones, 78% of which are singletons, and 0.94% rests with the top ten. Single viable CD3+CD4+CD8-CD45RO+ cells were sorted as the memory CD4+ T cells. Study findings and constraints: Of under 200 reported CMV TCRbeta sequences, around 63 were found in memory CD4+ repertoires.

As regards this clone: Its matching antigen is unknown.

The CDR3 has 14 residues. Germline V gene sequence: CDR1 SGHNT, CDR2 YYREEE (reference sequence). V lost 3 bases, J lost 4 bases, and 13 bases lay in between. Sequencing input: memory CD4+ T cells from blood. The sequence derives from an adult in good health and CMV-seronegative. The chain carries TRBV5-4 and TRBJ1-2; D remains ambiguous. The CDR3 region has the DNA TGTGCCAGCAGCTCCTCCTGGGAACCCTATGGCTACACCTTC. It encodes CASSSSWEPYGYTF.